This T cell receptor beta chain was retrieved from a study of blood T cell repertoires in COVID-19. Study overall: The analysed material was cDNA or gDNA that came from T cells, B-cell-depleted T cells, or PBMCs.

Libraries were prepared by immunoSEQ multiplex PCR; TCRdb keeps only in-frame clonotypes and omits some of them. Found here are around 270,000 clones, 80% to 85% of them singletons; the top ten hold 15% to 18%. CDR1 is MDHEN and CDR2 is SYDVKM in the germline V gene. CDR3 length: 16 residues. Trimming removed 2 bases from V and 5 bases from J, with 18 bases in between. The chain links TRBV28 to TRBJ2-5; D ambiguous. Input material: peripheral blood. This clonotype originated in a person aged 70 to 80 with COVID-19, enrolled during active disease. The chain's CDR3 is CASSLASGIGRETQYF. CDR3 DNA sequence: TGTGCCAGCAGTTTAGCATCAGGAATAGGTAGGGAGACCCAGTACTTC. The whole variable domain, remainder taken from reference TRBV28 and TRBJ2-5, is DVKVTQSSRYLVKRTGEKVFLECVQDMDHENMFWYRQDPGLGLRLIYFSYDVKMKEKGDIPEGYSVSREKKERFSLILESASTNQTSMYLCASSLASGIGRETQYFGPGTRLLVL.